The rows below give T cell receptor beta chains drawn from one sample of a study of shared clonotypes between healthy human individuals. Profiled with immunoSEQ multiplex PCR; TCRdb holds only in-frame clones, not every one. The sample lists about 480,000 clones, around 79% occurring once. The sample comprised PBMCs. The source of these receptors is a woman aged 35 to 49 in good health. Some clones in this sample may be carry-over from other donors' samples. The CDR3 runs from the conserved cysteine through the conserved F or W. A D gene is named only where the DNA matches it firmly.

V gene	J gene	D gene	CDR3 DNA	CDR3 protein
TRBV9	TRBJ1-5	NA	TGTGCCAGCAGCGTAAGCTTCGGGAGCAATCAGCCCCAGCATTTT	CASSVSFGSNQPQHF
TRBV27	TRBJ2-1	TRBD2	TGTGCCAGCAGTTGGGGTAGCGGGAGGCCATCCTACAATGAGCAGTTCTTC	CASSWGSGRPSYNEQFF
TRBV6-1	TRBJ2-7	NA	TGTGCCAGCAGTGAAGGGAGTGAAAGGAGCGAGCAGTACTTC	CASSEGSERSEQYF
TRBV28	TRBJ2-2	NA	TGTGCCAGCAGGGCGGATTTTAAGAACACCGGGGAGCTGTTTTTT	CASRADFKNTGELFF
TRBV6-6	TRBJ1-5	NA	TGTGCCAGCAGTCAAAATCAGCCCCAGCATTTT	CASSQNQPQHF
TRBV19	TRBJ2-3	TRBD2	TGTGCCAGTAAAACTCTAGCGGGAGTTGAAGATACGCAGTATTTT	CASKTLAGVEDTQYF
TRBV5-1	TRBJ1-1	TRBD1	TGCGCCAGCAGCACCGGAGGGGGCAGAACTGAAGCTTTCTTT	CASSTGGGRTEAFF
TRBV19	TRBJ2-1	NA	TGTGCCAGTAGCGCTTCCGGGAATGAGCAGTTCTTC	CASSASGNEQFF
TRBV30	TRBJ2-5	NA	TGTGCCTGGGCCGCACTAGAACGTCGACCGGAGACCCAGTACTTC	CAWAALERRPETQYF
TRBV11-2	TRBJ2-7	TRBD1	TGTGCCAGCAGCTTAAATTCCGGGACAGAGTACTACGAGCAGTACTTC	CASSLNSGTEYYEQYF
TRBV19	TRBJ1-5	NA	TGTGCCAGTAGTATTACTAGACAGATCTTGAATCAGCCCCAGCATTTT	CASSITRQILNQPQHF